Listed below are T cell receptor beta chains from one sample, sequenced in a study of cytomegalovirus exposure and HLA in healthy donors. Libraries were prepared by immunoSEQ multiplex PCR; TCRdb keeps only in-frame clonotypes and omits some of them. The sample lists approximately 160,000 clones; about 89% were seen once. The specimen was PBMCs. These receptor sequences come from a woman aged 18-35 years in good health and CMV-seropositive. Each CDR3 is given with its conserved first and last residue. D genes are given only for firm matches. Part of the rows lack a size; the others show once, few, many or a class for expanded clones.

v_call	clone_size	j_call	d_call	cdr3_nt	cdr3_aa
TRBV5-1	once	TRBJ2-3	TRBD2	TGCGCCAGCAGCTTCTATAGCGGGACAAGCACAGATACGCAGTATTTT	CASSFYSGTSTDTQYF
TRBV27	.	TRBJ1-2	.	TGTGCCAGCAGTTTACAGGGGCACTATGGCTACACCTTC	CASSLQGHYGYTF
TRBV4-1	.	TRBJ2-4	.	TGCGCCAGCAGCCGTATAAGCGGATTACCCAAAAACATTCAGTACTTC	CASSRISGLPKNIQYF
TRBV2	.	TRBJ2-2	.	TGTGCCAGCAGGTTACAGGGTATCGACACCGGGGAGCTGTTTTTT	CASRLQGIDTGELFF
TRBV2	.	TRBJ1-2	.	TGTGCCAGCAGTCGTACAGGGAACTATGGCTACACCTTC	CASSRTGNYGYTF
TRBV5-1	.	TRBJ2-5	TRBD2	TGCGCCAGCAGACTGGGACTAGCGGGGGGGAAATACCCAGAGACCCAGTACTTC	CASRLGLAGGKYPETQYF
TRBV7-9	.	TRBJ1-5	.	TGTGCCAGCAGCTTAGCGATAGGAACAGGAGACAATCAGCCCCAGCATTTT	CASSLAIGTGDNQPQHF
TRBV5-1	.	TRBJ2-3	.	TGCGCCAGCAGCTTGACGGGAGAGTTTGGCACAGATACGCAGTATTTT	CASSLTGEFGTDTQYF
TRBV7-2	few	TRBJ1-1	TRBD1	TGTGCCAGCACGGGACAGGGTCGAAGAGCTTTCTTT	CASTGQGRRAFF
TRBV5-6	.	TRBJ1-2	.	TGTGCCAGCAGCACCTCCCCCGCAGGGTACGACTATGGCTACACCTTC	CASSTSPAGYDYGYTF
TRBV29-1	.	TRBJ2-3	TRBD1	TGCAGCGTGGCGGGACAGGGGAGAAAGTCTCCAGATACGCAGTATTTT	CSVAGQGRKSPDTQYF
TRBV4-1	.	TRBJ2-2	TRBD2	TGCGCCAGCACCGTGGGACTAGCGGGGGCATCAAACACCGGGGAGCTGTTTTTT	CASTVGLAGASNTGELFF
TRBV18	.	TRBJ2-2	TRBD2	TGTGCCAGCTCACCTTGGAGCGGGAGAACCGGGGAGCTGTTTTTT	CASSPWSGRTGELFF
TRBV4-1	.	TRBJ2-3	.	TGCGCCAGCAGCCAACCAAACAGGGCAGATACGCAGTATTTT	CASSQPNRADTQYF
TRBV28	.	TRBJ1-5	.	TGTGCCAGCAGTTTATTCGGGGGACAGCCCCAGCATTTT	CASSLFGGQPQHF
TRBV11-1	.	TRBJ2-6	TRBD1	TGTGCCAGCAGCTTAAGTAGGGACAGGGTTACTGGGGCCAACGTCCTGACTTTC	CASSLSRDRVTGANVLTF
TRBV29-1	.	TRBJ2-1	TRBD2	TGCAGCGTTGAAGGGAGAACTAGCGAGACCTACAATGAGCAGTTCTTC	CSVEGRTSETYNEQFF
TRBV7-8	once	TRBJ1-4	.	TGTGCCAGCAGTCAGACGGGGAGCTCTAATGAAAAACTGTTTTTT	CASSQTGSSNEKLFF
TRBV7-8	once	TRBJ2-7	TRBD1	TGTGCCAGCAGCTTAGCAGGGACAGGTCCTACGGAGCAGTACTTC	CASSLAGTGPTEQYF
TRBV19	.	TRBJ2-7	.	TGTGCCAGTAATAGGGGATGGGGCGACGAGCAGTACTTC	CASNRGWGDEQYF
TRBV19	.	TRBJ1-1	.	TGTGCCAGTAGCCCGGGACACAAGAACACTGAAGCTTTCTTT	CASSPGHKNTEAFF
TRBV5-1	.	TRBJ2-5	.	TGCGCCAGCAGCGGGCCAGGACAACAAGAGACCCAGTACTTC	CASSGPGQQETQYF
TRBV5-1	.	TRBJ1-4	.	TGCGCCAGCAGCTTACCTCACAGGGTAGGGCCTTTT	CASSLPHRVGPF
TRBV9	.	TRBJ2-6	.	TGTGCCAGCAGGTCCGGGGCTGGGGCCAACGTCCTGACTTTC	CASRSGAGANVLTF
TRBV5-1	.	TRBJ2-1	TRBD2	TGCGCCAGCGGGCCTAGCGGGACGGGGAATGAGCAGTTCTTC	CASGPSGTGNEQFF
TRBV14	.	TRBJ2-1	TRBD2	TGTGCCAGCAGCCAAGGTCTAGCGGGCCCCTTTAATGAGCAGTTCTTC	CASSQGLAGPFNEQFF
TRBV18	.	TRBJ2-7	TRBD1	TGTGCCAGCTCACCACCGGGACGGGGGACAGGGAGGAACGAGCAGTACTTC	CASSPPGRGTGRNEQYF
TRBV29-1	.	TRBJ2-3	TRBD1	TGCAGCGTCGACAGGGGGCAAGATACGCAGTATTTT	CSVDRGQDTQYF
TRBV28	.	TRBJ2-3	TRBD2	TGTGCCAGCAGTTCGGAAAGAAAGCGGGAGATCCCAGATACGCAGTATTTT	CASSSERKREIPDTQYF
TRBV6-4	.	TRBJ2-1	.	TGTGCCAGCAGTAGAGAGGGGCGGGGAAATGAGCAGTTCTTC	CASSREGRGNEQFF
TRBV7-2	.	TRBJ1-3	.	TGTGCCAGCAGCTTTACGGGGGGCTCTGGAAACACCATATATTTT	CASSFTGGSGNTIYF
TRBV7-9	.	TRBJ2-1	TRBD1	TGTGCCAGCAGCTTTCCGGGACAGGCCTACAATGAGCAGTTCTTC	CASSFPGQAYNEQFF
TRBV9	.	TRBJ2-1	TRBD2	TGTGCCAGCAGCGTTAGCGGGGGGGCCAATGAGCAGTTCTTC	CASSVSGGANEQFF
TRBV27	.	TRBJ1-2	TRBD1	TGTGCCAGCAGTTTCGCGGGACAGGGGGCGTATGGCTACACCTTC	CASSFAGQGAYGYTF
TRBV10-2	.	TRBJ1-5	.	TGCGCCAGCAGTGACCTGGGAGTTGGCGGCAATCAGCCCCAGCATTTT	CASSDLGVGGNQPQHF
TRBV7-8	.	TRBJ2-6	.	TGTGCCAGCAGCTTAGCCAGCTCTGGGGCCAACGTCCTGACTTTC	CASSLASSGANVLTF
TRBV6-5	.	TRBJ2-1	TRBD2	TGTGCCAGCAGCCCACGAGCGGGAACCTACAATGAGCAGTTCTTC	CASSPRAGTYNEQFF
TRBV9	once	TRBJ2-2	TRBD2	TGTGCCAGCAGCGTAGAACTAGCGGGAGCCCCGAACACCGGGGAGCTGTTTTTT	CASSVELAGAPNTGELFF
TRBV27	.	TRBJ2-7	.	TGTGCCAGCAGTTTAAATGCGGAGTCCTACGAGCAGTACTTC	CASSLNAESYEQYF
TRBV7-6	.	TRBJ2-2	TRBD2	TGTGCCAGCAGCCGCCGGGAGCGGGGGGGCGGCACCGGGGAGCTGTTTTTT	CASSRRERGGGTGELFF
TRBV2	once	TRBJ2-7	TRBD1	TGTGCCAGCATGAAGGGACAGGGCTCTAGCGAGCAGTACTTC	CASMKGQGSSEQYF
TRBV5-1	.	TRBJ2-6	TRBD1	TGCGCCAGCAGCAAACGAACAGGGGCTCCCTCTGGGGCCAACGTCCTGACTTTC	CASSKRTGAPSGANVLTF
TRBV2	.	TRBJ2-6	.	TGTGCCAGCAGTGAACGTAGCTCTGGGGCCAACGTCCTGACTTTC	CASSERSSGANVLTF
TRBV28	.	TRBJ2-1	TRBD2	TGTGCCAGCAGTTTGCTGGCTAGCGGGAGCACTGAGCAGTTCTTC	CASSLLASGSTEQFF
TRBV27	.	TRBJ2-3	TRBD2	TGTGCCAGCAGGAGGCTAGCGGGGAGTACAGATACGCAGTATTTT	CASRRLAGSTDTQYF
TRBV7-2	.	TRBJ2-7	.	TGTGCCAGCAGCTTAGATGTTGGTCTAGGAGGCTACGAGCAGTACTTC	CASSLDVGLGGYEQYF
TRBV28	.	TRBJ2-2	.	TGTGCCAGCAGTCTAACCTTCAGACAGACCGGGGAGCTGTTTTTT	CASSLTFRQTGELFF
TRBV21-1	.	TRBJ2-3	.	TGTGCCAGCACGAAACCCACAGGGGCCAGCACAGATACGCAGTATTTT	CASTKPTGASTDTQYF
TRBV5-1	.	TRBJ2-2	TRBD1	TGCGCCAGCAGCCGATCCGGGACAGCCAACACCGGGGAGCTGTTTTTT	CASSRSGTANTGELFF
TRBV19	.	TRBJ1-5	.	TGTGCCAGTAGTATGGGACTACTGACCCCCCAGCATTTT	CASSMGLLTPQHF
TRBV30	.	TRBJ2-2	.	TGTGCCTGGAGGGGCCAGACAACCGGGGAGCTGTTTTTT	CAWRGQTTGELFF
TRBV7-2	.	TRBJ2-5	TRBD2	TGTGCCAGCAGCTTGGGGGGAGGGCAAGAGACCCAGTACTTC	CASSLGGGQETQYF
TRBV2	.	TRBJ1-6	.	TGTGCCAGCAGTCTTGATAATTCACCCCTCCACTTT	CASSLDNSPLHF